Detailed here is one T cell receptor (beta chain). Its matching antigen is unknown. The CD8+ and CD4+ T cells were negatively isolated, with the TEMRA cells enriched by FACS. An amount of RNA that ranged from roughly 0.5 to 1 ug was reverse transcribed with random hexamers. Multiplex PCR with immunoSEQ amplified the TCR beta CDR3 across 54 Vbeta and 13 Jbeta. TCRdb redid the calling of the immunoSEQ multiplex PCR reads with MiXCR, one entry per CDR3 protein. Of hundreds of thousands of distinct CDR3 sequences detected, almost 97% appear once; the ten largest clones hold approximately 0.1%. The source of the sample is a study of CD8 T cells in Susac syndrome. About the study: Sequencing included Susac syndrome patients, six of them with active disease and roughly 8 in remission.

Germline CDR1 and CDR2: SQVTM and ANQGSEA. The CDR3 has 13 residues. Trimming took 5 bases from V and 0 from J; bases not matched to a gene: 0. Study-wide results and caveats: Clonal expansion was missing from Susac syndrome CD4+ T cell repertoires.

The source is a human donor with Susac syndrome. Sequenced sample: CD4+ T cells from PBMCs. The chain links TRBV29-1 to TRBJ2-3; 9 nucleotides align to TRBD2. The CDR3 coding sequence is TGCAGCGTTCTAGCGGGAAGCACAGATACGCAGTATTTT. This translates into CSVLAGSTDTQYF.